This is a list of T cell receptor beta chains from one sample in a study of response to subunit inactivated influenza vaccine. TCRdb itself ran the RT-PCR reads through MiXCR, one entry per CDR3 protein. Here the sample spans 700,000 to 800,000 distinct CDR3 sequences, approximately 17% being singletons. Sample: PBMCs from blood, taken 4 to 6 days after vaccination. The source of these receptors is a man aged 45-60 years who received an inactivated influenza vaccine. The CDR3 runs from the conserved cysteine through the conserved F or W. D genes are given only for firm matches. Clone size appears in some rows only: once, few, many, or a class for an expanded clone.

>TRBV10-3|NA|TRBJ2-3|many
TGTGCCATCAGTGAGAAGAGGACAGATACGCAGTATTTT
CAISEKRTDTQYF
>TRBV5-1|NA|TRBJ1-5|NA
TGCGCCAGCAGCTTGGAGGCTCAGCCCCAGCATTTT
CASSLEAQPQHF
>TRBV5-1|TRBD2|TRBJ2-3|NA
TGCGCCAGCAGCCCCGAGCGGGAGTTGGGTACGCAGTATTTT
CASSPERELGTQYF
>TRBV29-1|NA|TRBJ1-2|few
TGCAGCGGGTTCAGGGAGGTCTATGGCTACACCTTC
CSGFREVYGYTF
>TRBV13|NA|TRBJ2-5|NA
TGTGCCAGCAGCTTAAGATCCCACTACCAAGAGACCCAGTACTTC
CASSLRSHYQETQYF
>TRBV20-1|TRBD2|TRBJ2-5|few
TGCAGTGCTCCGGGACTAGCGGGGGGGTACTACCAAGAGACCCAGTACTTC
CSAPGLAGGYYQETQYF
>TRBV6-2/TRBV6-3|TRBD2|TRBJ2-1|NA
TGTGCCAGCAGTTCCACGCCCGGGGGGACGGAGTTCTTC
CASSSTPGGTEFF
>TRBV7-2|NA|TRBJ2-4|NA
TGTGCCATCAGCTCCCAGGCCGGCGGAAACATTCAGTACTTC
CAISSQAGGNIQYF
>TRBV10-3|TRBD2|TRBJ2-3|NA
TGTGCCATCAGGGGAACTAGCGAGAGCACAGATACGCAGTATTTT
CAIRGTSESTDTQYF
>TRBV5-1|TRBD2|TRBJ2-2|few
TGCGCCAGCAGCCGAGGAGGGACTAGCGGGGGTGTGAACACCGGGGAGCTGTTTTTT
CASSRGGTSGGVNTGELFF
>TRBV13|TRBD2|TRBJ2-7|NA
TGTGCCAGCAGACGTAGCGGGAGCTCCTACGAGCAGTACTTC
CASRRSGSSYEQYF
>TRBV20-1|TRBD2|TRBJ2-1|few
TGCAGTGCGCCCAGGGCGGGAGGAAATGAGCAGTTCTTC
CSAPRAGGNEQFF
>TRBV7-9|TRBD1|TRBJ2-7|few
TGTGCCAGCAGCTTAGGGGCCGGGACAGGGCCTTACGAGCAGTACTTC
CASSLGAGTGPYEQYF
>TRBV5-1|NA|TRBJ2-5|once
TGCGCCAGCAGCGCGGGGGGACAGACAATTCAAGAGAGCCAGTACTTC
CASSAGGQTIQESQYF
>TRBV24-1|NA|TRBJ2-7|few
TGTGCCACCAGTGATAGGGGCGAGCAGTACTTC
CATSDRGEQYF
>TRBV7-9|NA|TRBJ2-7|NA
TGTTCCAGCAGTTACACTAGCTCCGACTACGAGCAGTACTTC
CSSSYTSSDYEQYF
>TRBV5-1|NA|TRBJ2-3|NA
TGCGCCAGCAGCTTGGCGGCTGCCCGCACAGATACGCAGTATTTT
CASSLAAARTDTQYF
>TRBV28|TRBD1|TRBJ1-2|NA
TGTGCCAGCAGTTTAACAGGGGGCTCCGCTGGCTACACCTTC
CASSLTGGSAGYTF
>TRBV3-1|NA|TRBJ2-5|few
TGTGCCAGCAGCCAAGATATTCGGGATCAAGAGACCCAGTACTTC
CASSQDIRDQETQYF
>TRBV7-2|NA|TRBJ1-4|many
TGTGCCAGCAGCCTACACAGAGGGGACACACTGTTTTTT
CASSLHRGDTLFF